A single sample gave rise to the 27 T cell receptor beta chains below, sequenced in a study of T cells in Graves' hyperthyroidism and ophthalmopathy. The CDR3 regions of TCR beta were amplified from RNA transcripts. A set of HTBI primers served as the primers for a first-round RT-PCR of the TCR CDR3. MiXCR, run by TCRdb on the multiplex PCR reads, gives a single entry per CDR3 protein. The sample has under 650,000 distinct CDR3 sequences; 16% are singletons. The material sequenced was blood. Every receptor here comes from a woman aged 30 to 39 with Graves' hyperthyroidism.

At least ten counts were recorded for this clonotype. The chain combines TRBV3-1 with TRBJ2-7; D gene unclear. The CDR3 covers 14 residues. Germline V gives CDR1 LGHDT, CDR2 YNNKEL (reference sequence). Trimming removed 1 base at V and 0 bases at J, with 7 bases between. CDR3 protein: CASSQVGSSYEQYF. In DNA form, the CDR3 reads TGTGCCAGCAGCCAAGTGGGGTCCTCCTACGAGCAGTACTTC.

This clonotype was picked up many times. V usage is TRBV12-3 or TRBV12-4 and J usage is TRBJ2-1; D is uncertain. The ends were cut back, 6 bases at V and 7 bases at J, with 13 bases in the middle. CDR3 length: 13 amino acids. DNA of the CDR3: TGTGCCAGCAGCGCCGAGTGGCAAAATGAGCAGTTCTTC. It specifies CASSAEWQNEQFF.

The chain joins TRBV30 to TRBJ2-4, with D uncertain. The CDR3 totals 17 residues. Germline assignment: CDR1 GTSNPN and CDR2 SVGIG (reference sequence). V was clipped by 1 base and J by 0 bases, with 16 bases between them. CDR3 sequence: CAWSGALLTLAKNIQYF. CDR3 bases: TGTGCCTGGAGTGGAGCCCTCCTTACACTAGCCAAAAACATTCAGTACTTC.

This clonotype was seen more than once but under ten times. This chain links TRBV19 with TRBJ2-1, with 7 nucleotides matching TRBD2. V gave up 1 base and J gave up 7 bases; unmatched junction bases: 4. The CDR3 covers 14 residues. Germline V gene lookup returns CDR1 LNHDA and CDR2 SQIVND (reference sequence). CDR3 sequence: CASSIGGGANEQFF. In nucleotides, the CDR3 is TGTGCCAGTAGTATAGGGGGAGGGGCGAATGAGCAGTTCTTC.

This clonotype was counted a few times. The rearrangement joins TRBV7-9 to TRBJ2-7; TRBD2 might be the D (6 bases). The CDR3 length is 14 residues. Trimming took off 5 bases at V and 7 bases at J, with 18 bases between the two ends. Per the germline V gene, CDR1 is SEHNR and CDR2 is FQNEAQ (reference sequence). The CDR3 DNA is TGTGCCAGCAGCCACACCCTAGCGAGACTAGAGCAGTACTTC. Translating gives CASSHTLARLEQYF. Drawing the rest from reference TRBV7-9 and TRBJ2-7, the complete variable domain is DTGVSQNPRHKITKRGQNVTFRCDPISEHNRLYWYRQTLGQGPEFLTYFQNEAQLEKSRLLSDRFSAERPKGSFSTLEIQRTEQGDSAMYLCASSHTLARLEQYFGPGTRLTVT.

In its sample, this clonotype was seen a few times. A read error may produce the germline difference seen at one junction end. This chain links TRBV27 with TRBJ2-1; 9 nucleotides match TRBD1. Germline assignment: CDR1 MNHEY and CDR2 SMNVEV (reference sequence). The CDR3 has 15 residues. The CDR3 DNA reads as TGTGCCAGCAGTTCGCGGGACAGGGCGGCCAATGAGCAGCTCTTC. Amino acid sequence: CASSSRDRAANEQLF.

This clonotype appeared many times. This sequence joins TRBV7-8 and TRBJ2-6; the match to TRBD1 covers 7 bases. Germline CDR1 reads SGHVS; CDR2 reads FQNEAQ. The CDR3 is 15 amino acids. With 4 bases clipped from V and 3 bases from J, the junction kept 3 bases outside the gene matches. The DNA for the CDR3 is TGTGCCAGCAGCTACGACAGGGTTGGGGCCAACGTCCTGACTTTC. Translating gives CASSYDRVGANVLTF.

V and J are TRBV5-6 and TRBJ2-1; D is tentatively TRBD1 or TRBD2 (5 bases each). The CDR3 covers 18 residues. Germline V lookup: CDR1 SGHDT, CDR2 YYEEEE. Trimming cost V 4 bases and J 6 bases, with 26 bases left between them. DNA of the CDR3: TGTGCCAGCAGCCCTACTCCCGGGTTCCCCGTCGGGGCCAATGAGCAGTTCTTC. This codes for CASSPTPGFPVGANEQFF.

This clonotype appeared a few times. The CDR3 reads CASSDRHMRDIQYF. Here the CDR3 DNA reads TGTGCCAGCAGTGACAGACATATGAGGGACATTCAGTACTTC. The rearrangement uses TRBV2 and TRBJ2-4, with D tentatively TRBD2 (5 bases). The CDR3 spans 14 residues. The germline V gene has CDR1 SNHLY and CDR2 FYNNEI. Trimming pared 3 bases from V and 8 bases from J, leaving 14 bases between. Based on the CDR3 plus reference TRBV2 and TRBJ2-4, the full variable domain is EPEVTQTPSHQVTQMGQEVILRCVPISNHLYFYWYRQILGQKVEFLVSFYNNEISEKSEIFDDQFSVERPDGSNFTLKIRSTKLEDSAMYFCASSDRHMRDIQYFGAGTRLSVL.

This chain links TRBV6-1 with TRBJ2-7, with D possibly being TRBD2 (6 bases). This CDR3 is 15 amino acids long. Germline values: CDR1 MNHNS, CDR2 SASEGT. Trimming shortened V by 3 bases and J by 1 base, and 13 bases separated the two germline ends. CDR3 in amino acids: CASSDWGDQSYEQYF. In DNA form, the CDR3 reads TGTGCCAGCAGTGATTGGGGGGATCAGTCCTACGAGCAGTACTTC.

The table lists this clonotype with a few counts. The rearrangement joins TRBV25-1 to TRBJ2-7; 9 bases are a match to TRBD1. Trimming took 6 bases from V and 4 from J; bases not matched to a gene: 10. The CDR3 is made up of 15 amino acids. Looked up from germline, CDR1 is MGHDK and CDR2 is SYGVNS. The CDR3 here is CASSPSGQGRYEQYF. CDR3 nucleotides: TGTGCCAGCAGCCCGTCTGGACAGGGGAGATACGAGCAGTACTTC.

This clonotype showed up just a few times. V and J are TRBV7-8 and TRBJ1-2; D may be TRBD1 (5 bases). Trimming shortened V by 0 bases and J by 4 bases, and 9 bases separated the two germline ends. From germline, CDR1 is SGHVS and CDR2 FQNEAQ. The CDR3 runs 14 residues. This chain's CDR3 is CASSLAPGFYGYTF. The CDR3 nucleotides read TGTGCCAGCAGCTTAGCACCAGGGTTCTATGGCTACACCTTC.

This clonotype was counted many times. This chain uses TRBV2 with TRBJ2-2, with 13 bases fitting TRBD2. V lost 5 bases, J lost 5 bases, and 5 bases stayed unmatched. CDR3 length equals 16 residues. In germline, CDR1 is SNHLY, CDR2 FYNNEI. This CDR3 reads CASSPGTSGKTGELFF. The CDR3 coding sequence is TGTGCCAGCAGTCCCGGGACTAGCGGGAAGACCGGGGAGCTGTTTTTT.

This clonotype turned up a few times. The rearrangement uses TRBV7-2 and TRBJ1-3; D is undetermined. Germline-derived CDR1 and CDR2 are SGHTA and FQGNSA. The CDR3 totals 14 residues. The V gene lost 2 bases and the J gene lost 0 bases, with 5 bases spanning the gap. The chain's CDR3 is CASSLQISGNTIYF. As DNA, the CDR3 is TGTGCCAGCAGCTTACAGATCTCTGGAAACACCATATATTTT.

This clonotype was seen many times. CDR3 nucleotide sequence: TGTGCCAGTAGTAGCATAGCGGTGTCCTACAATGAGCAGTTCTTC. As protein: CASSSIAVSYNEQFF. The V and J genes are TRBV19 and TRBJ2-1; perhaps TRBD2 as D (6 bases). V was pared by 4 bases and J by 1 base, with 11 bases between. CDR3 size: 15 residues. Germline V lookup: CDR1 LNHDA, CDR2 SQIVND (reference sequence).

This clonotype was detected many times. The CDR3 DNA reads TGTGCCAGCAGCTTATGGACAGGGAACCAAGAGACCCAGTACTTC. Amino acid sequence: CASSLWTGNQETQYF. The chain joins TRBV7-9 to TRBJ2-5, with 8 bases fitting TRBD1. CDR1 and CDR2 from the germline V gene are SEHNR and FQNEAQ (reference sequence). CDR3 length equals 15 residues. The V and J ends lost 2 bases and 0 bases, in that order; junction bases with no gene match: 2.

This clonotype was seen at least ten times. V gene TRBV20-1 combines with J gene TRBJ2-3, with 10 bases identical to TRBD2. The J segment lost 1 base and the V segment lost 5 bases, leaving 6 bases of the junction unmatched. The CDR3 consists of 15 residues. Germline CDR1 DFQATT, CDR2 SNEGSKA (reference sequence). CDR3 DNA: TGCAGTGCTGCCAGCGGGAGGGAGGGCACAGATACGCAGTATTTT. Translation gives CSAASGREGTDTQYF.

This clonotype showed up many times. The chain recombines TRBV5-1 with TRBJ2-5, with 8 nucleotides matching TRBD1. The J segment lost 5 bases and the V segment lost 0 bases, leaving 12 bases of the junction unmatched. Germline V gives CDR1 SGHRS, CDR2 YFSETQ. The CDR3 extends over 17 amino acids. Here the CDR3 reads CASSLASGQGGRETQYF. CDR3 coding DNA: TGCGCCAGCAGCTTGGCCTCCGGACAGGGCGGAAGGGAGACCCAGTACTTC.

This clonotype was recorded a few times. The rearrangement joins TRBV7-9 to TRBJ1-2, with a weak D call TRBD1 (5 bases). The CDR3 loop spans 13 amino acids. CDR1 and CDR2 from the germline V gene are SEHNR and FQNEAQ (reference sequence). The V end was cut by 8 bases, the J end by 4 bases, with 14 bases between. The CDR3 loop is CASGTPMVYGYTF. For the CDR3, the DNA is TGTGCCAGCGGGACTCCTATGGTCTATGGCTACACCTTC.

Only a few counts were recorded for this clonotype. The chain employs TRBV20-1 and TRBJ2-3; D is possibly TRBD2 (6 bases). The CDR3 covers 15 residues. Germline assignment: CDR1 DFQATT and CDR2 SNEGSKA (reference sequence). V dropped 5 bases and J dropped 3 bases, with 18 bases sitting between them. The CDR3 region is CSAFPPGRGTDTQYF. The CDR3 DNA is TGCAGTGCTTTCCCCCCCGGGAGAGGGACAGATACGCAGTATTTT.

This clonotype was recorded at least ten times. The chain has TRBV7-3 and TRBJ2-1; tentative D call: TRBD2 (6 bases). The CDR3 runs to 15 residues. Between the trimmed V and J ends, which lost 2 bases and 5 bases, there was a span of 13 bases. CDR1 and CDR2 from the germline V gene are SGHTA and FQGTGA. As DNA, the CDR3 is TGTGCCAGCAGCTTATTGTCGGGACTCGACAATGAGCAGTTCTTC. This sequence encodes CASSLLSGLDNEQFF.

This clonotype was observed many times. The chain is built from TRBV2 and TRBJ2-1, with 12 nucleotides matching TRBD2. Germline CDR1 is SNHLY and CDR2 is FYNNEI. The CDR3 length is 14 residues. Trimming took 7 bases from V and 7 from J; bases not matched to a gene: 5. The CDR3 here is CASNSGTSGNEQFF. The CDR3, as DNA: TGTGCCAGCAACTCCGGGACTAGCGGGAATGAGCAGTTCTTC.

Turning to this clonotype: A read error may explain this, as a much larger clone is one base away. This chain uses TRBV10-3 with TRBJ2-7; 12 bases are a match to TRBD2. The ends lost 5 bases at V and 3 bases at J; junction bases unmatched: 2. This CDR3 comprises 14 residues. Germline V gene data show CDR1 as ENHRY and CDR2 as SYGVKD. CDR3 nucleotides: TGTGCCATCAGTAAGACTAGCGGGAGCTACGAGCAGTACTTC. The encoded protein is CAISKTSGSYEQYF.

This chain connects TRBV19 to TRBJ2-2; 8 positions match TRBD2. Germline CDR1 LNHDA, CDR2 SQIVND (reference sequence). The V gene end was trimmed by 7 bases and the J gene end by 2 bases; junction bases not matched to a gene: 9. This CDR3 has 16 amino acids. The CDR3 is CASTALSGANTGELFF. The CDR3 coding sequence is TGTGCCAGTACCGCCCTTAGCGGGGCTAACACCGGGGAGCTGTTTTTT. Complete variable domain (other parts from reference TRBV19 and TRBJ2-2): DGGITQSPKYLFRKEGQNVTLSCEQNLNHDAMYWYRQDPGQGLRLIYYSQIVNDFQKGDIAEGYSVSREKKESFPLTVTSAQKNPTAFYLCASTALSGANTGELFFGEGSRLTVL.

Many counts were recorded for this clonotype. The V gene is TRBV28, the J gene TRBJ2-7, with TRBD1 as a possible D gene (7 bases). V was shortened by 10 bases and J by 7 bases, with 20 bases between the two germline ends. This CDR3 region has 13 residues. The germline V gene has CDR1 MDHEN and CDR2 SYDVKM. DNA of the CDR3: TGTGCCACCCTGGAGGGGACAGCTAGGGAGCAGTACTTC. Its protein product is CATLEGTAREQYF.

The V call is TRBV5-1, the J call TRBJ1-1; D may be TRBD1 (5 bases). V lost 1 base and J 3 bases, leaving 19 bases between the germline ends. This CDR3 region has 17 residues. Germline CDR1 and CDR2: SGHRS and YFSETQ. CDR3 nucleotides: TGCGCCAGCAGCTTGTCTCTGCAGGGCGAAGGTCACACTGAAGCTTTCTTT. It is translated as CASSLSLQGEGHTEAFF.

Details on this clonotype: At one end the junction does not follow the germline gene, possibly because of a read error. V and J are TRBV19 and TRBJ2-1; 7 bases map to TRBD2. In germline, CDR1 is LNHDA, CDR2 SQIVND (reference sequence). This CDR3 is 15 amino acids long. The CDR3 DNA reads TGTGACAGTACCCCAGCTAGCGGCTCCTACAATGAGCAGTTCTTC. This gives the protein CDSTPASGSYNEQFF. The complete variable domain, with remaining parts taken from reference TRBV19 and TRBJ2-1, reads DGGITQSPKYLFRKEGQNVTLSCEQNLNHDAMYWYRQDPGQGLRLIYYSQIVNDFQKGDIAEGYSVSREKKESFPLTVTSAQKNPTAFYLCDSTPASGSYNEQFFGPGTRLTVL.